The clone carrying this TCR beta chain is judged medium-sized (0.01 to 0.1%). Its antigen remains unidentified. The sample is drawn from a study of cytomegalovirus exposure and HLA in healthy donors. Turning to the study itself: Sequencing of 150 million to 200 million T cells in an earlier analysis found 95 million to 120 million unique TCR beta sequences. The study's early data release held 75 million to 95 million unique TCRs from HLA-typed donors. Study-wide results and caveats: The authors confirmed in vitro that three CMV-associated chains were specific for CMV antigens.

Germline values: CDR1 MNHEY, CDR2 SVGAGI. This CDR3 has 16 amino acids. The V and J ends lost 0 bases and 8 bases, in that order; junction bases with no gene match: 12. A multiplex PCR was run with 60 Vbeta primers and 13 Jbeta primers. In the study's own analysis: Some 9.9 million of 80 million to 85 million unique TCR beta chains were shared, per a later count. Method: immunoSEQ multiplex PCR; TCRdb's copy keeps in-frame clones and lacks some. The V and J calls and clone size were taken over from that table, and D and trimming were inferred from the DNA. Here the sample spans under 200,000 clones, over 70% being singletons.

This sequence originates from a woman aged 50 to 65 in good health and CMV-seropositive. The specimen sequenced was PBMCs. V usage is TRBV6-5 and J usage is TRBJ1-2; 7 bases match TRBD1. The chain's CDR3 is CASSYSSQGGKGGYTF. CDR3 DNA: TGTGCCAGCAGTTACTCATCCCAGGGGGGAAAGGGGGGCTACACCTTC.